Detailed here is one T cell receptor beta chain. The antigen it recognizes is unknown. No quality values exist for individual bases; no much larger clone is one base distant. These data are taken from a study of shared clonotypes between healthy human individuals (dated by TCRdb to the early 2020s). Some background on the complete study: A few men and a couple of women, aged 18 to 49 years, made up the cohort. Per donor, three plates each were used for CD4 naive and CD4 memory, two for CD8 naive, and one for CD8 memory. The study deeply sequenced blood TCR repertoires of five healthy adults to estimate repertoire size and the extent of clonotype sharing between individuals. To increase sequencing depth and limit assay-specific biases, TCR repertoire library preparation and sequencing were carried out by different laboratories using diverse techniques. Between about 0.94 and 8.9 billion PBMCs per donor were obtained by leukapheresis. What the study reported, not specific to this receptor: Because the study included a small number of donors, the genetic and exposure-history diversity represented was limited. Clonotypes shared by all four sorted-subset donors showed higher generation probabilities than non-shared clonotypes. Pairwise subsampling indicated that sequencing depth was expected to affect the degree of clonotype sharing among donors. Sampling was limited to blood, and TCR repertoires in tissue likely differ from TCR repertoires in blood. Naive subsets generally had larger estimated clonotype richness than memory subsets. Sharing across four donors was observed for approximately 5% of naive CD4, 3% to 3.5% of naive CD8, 2% to 2.5% of memory CD4, and about 0.4% of memory CD8 clonotypes. Incomplete sequencing was indicated by rarefaction of sorted-subset datasets, despite the large sequencing depth.

Germline trimming amounts to 6 bases on V and 5 bases on J, with 6 as the count of junction bases outside the gene matches. Inclusive of the bounding cysteine and phenylalanine, the CDR3 is 15 residues long. The DNA shown is the 45-base CDR3, in frame from base 1. Sequences SNHLY (CDR1) and FYNNEI (CDR2) are obtained from the germline V gene. Healthy HIV-negative adults with no recently reported acute infections or vaccinations were included as donors. All donors were Caucasian adults living in Nashville, Tennessee, USA. Magnetic negative selection was used to enrich CD4+ T cells, after which naive cells were positively selected on CD45RA and the negative fraction became the memory subset. After blood collection by leukapheresis, PBMCs were isolated using Ficoll-Histopaque density gradient centrifugation and then cryopreserved in the vapor phase of liquid nitrogen. Analytical flow cytometry was used to check the purity and quantity of every magnetically sorted T cell population. From each sorted fraction, genomic DNA was isolated and quantified by UV absorbance on a Nanodrop 2000c.

Using the deep immunoSEQ assay, TCR CDR3 regions were amplified from genomic DNA by multiplex PCR. For each cell subset, the extracted genomic DNA was distributed evenly across all wells of several immunoSEQ 96-well plates, and each plate served as one replicate. For sorted subsets, about 200 ng genomic DNA, equal to 25,000 to 35,000 T cell genomes, was loaded into each replicate PCR. Purified libraries were quantified with a Qubit 3.0 fluorometer, sized on a Bioanalyzer 2100, and re-quantified with the KAPA Library Quantification kit. Each immunoSEQ 96-well plate was sequenced on its own single-read 150-cycle Illumina NextSeq 550 flow cell. The authors processed their data as follows. Because the immunoSEQ output included only junctional sequences and no quality scores, the filtering could not be the same as the filtering used for full-length reads. Sequences were annotated with PyIR, a Python wrapper for IgBLAST v1.9, using IMGT germline references to assign V/J genes and CDR3. Reads were removed for weak V/J assignments (E-value above 1e-6), missing CDR3, stop codons, out-of-frame junctions, or ambiguous translated residues. A V3J clonotype was defined by an identical inferred V gene, J gene, and CDR3 amino acid sequence. Percentage overlap between repertoires was calculated by dividing the number of shared unique clonotypes by the size of the smaller repertoire. Three approaches were used to assess repertoire richness: RTK rarefaction, the Chao1 estimator, and Recon v2.1 estimates of unobserved clonotypes. OLGA was used to compute generation probabilities for all TCRbeta clonotypes that the gDNA method yielded from a handful of donors. Held by TCRdb, this immuneACCESS table contains in-frame sequences only and omits some clones. Under half of the omission traces to an unresolved V gene where checked; the cause of the rest is unknown. D and trimming come from the DNA, and the V and J calls and clone size come from that table. The sample table holds about 2.4 million clones, of which approximately 90% were seen once. The ten largest clones capture roughly 0.14% of the sample.

This TCR was recovered from a man younger than 30 in good health. In this chain, TRBV2 is recombined with TRBJ2-5; 13 junctional bases match TRBD2. Sequenced: naive CD4+ T cells sorted from blood. The sample's cell subset or site label, decoded: CD45RA+ positively selected. The DNA reads TGTGCCAGCAGGGGAACTAGCGGGGGGGCGGAGACCCAGTACTTC. It translates as CASRGTSGGAETQYF.